This T cell receptor beta chain was captured by sequencing in a study of OX40 agonist ivuxolimab in advanced cancers. The J segment lost 6 bases and the V segment lost 2 bases, leaving 0 bases of the junction unmatched. The CDR3 spans 13 residues. Germline CDR1 and CDR2: MNHEY and SVGAGI. Clones were sequenced by immunoSEQ multiplex PCR, and TCRdb holds only the in-frame ones, with some missing. Here the sample spans 60,000 or so clones, about 86% being singletons. This material consisted of CD4+ or CD8+ T cells sorted from blood, taken in a trial of the OX40 agonist ivuxolimab. This TCR derives from an adult with an advanced solid tumor such as melanoma, head and neck, liver or kidney cancer. The chain employs TRBV6-5 and TRBJ2-1, with 8 nucleotides matching TRBD2. CDR3 bases: TGTGCCAGCAGTTACGCGGGGGGCAATGAGCAGTTCTTC. Translating gives CASSYAGGNEQFF.